The 3 T cell receptor beta chains listed next were all sequenced from one sample in a study of radiotherapy plus CTLA-4 blockade in lung cancer. TCRdb keeps only in-frame clones here, not all; method: immunoSEQ multiplex PCR. Of 95,000 to 150,000 clones detected, around 90% appear once; the ten largest clones hold 5.5% to 8.5%. Sample: peripheral blood, taken from a patient treated with radiotherapy plus ipilimumab. These TCRs come from a human donor with non-small cell lung cancer that progressed on radiotherapy plus ipilimumab.

V and J are TRBV7-8 and TRBJ2-6, with D perhaps matching TRBD2 (5 bases). Trimming took off 5 bases at V and 3 bases at J, with 11 bases between the two ends. Germline V gene sequence: CDR1 SGHVS, CDR2 FQNEAQ. The CDR3 is made up of 15 amino acids. The CDR3 DNA reads as TGTGCCAGCAGCCGAGGGCGAGTTGGGGCCAACGTCCTGACTTTC. This gives the protein CASSRGRVGANVLTF.

The chain joins TRBV18 to TRBJ1-5; no clear D. The germline V gene has CDR1 KGHSH and CDR2 LQKENI. V was shortened by 4 bases and J by 8 bases, with 15 bases between the two germline ends. This CDR3 contains 14 residues. The CDR3 DNA is TGTGCCAGCTCACTGGTGCCAAAGGCGGAGCCCCAGCATTTT. Encoded protein: CASSLVPKAEPQHF.

The J gene is TRBJ2-7, the V gene TRBV10-2; 8 bases match TRBD1. V was pared by 6 bases and J by 6 bases, with 19 bases of the junction left unmatched. Germline-derived CDR1 and CDR2 are WSHSY and SAAADI. The CDR3 sequence is 17 residues long. The CDR3 DNA follows: TGCGCCAGCAGCCCCTGGGACAGGCATCCCCCTCGGGGCGAGCAGTACTTC. Encoded protein: CASSPWDRHPPRGEQYF.